The 8 T cell receptor beta chains below all came from one sample that was sequenced in a study of a mutant IDH1 vaccine in newly diagnosed glioma. These TCRs' antigens remain unknown. The time point denotes: week 35, safety follow-up. Each vaccine dose was 300 ug of mutant IDH1 20-mer peptide, with topical imiquimod. The data were produced by immunoSEQ multiplex PCR, yet TCRdb's version contains in-frame clones alone and is incomplete. The sample records about 27,000 clones, less than 90% being singletons. The sequenced sample was PBMCs, obtained from a glioma patient whose treatment included an IDH1 peptide vaccine. All receptors come from a man aged 30-40 years with glioma.

The chain recombines TRBV7-6 with TRBJ1-2; 12 nucleotides line up with TRBD1. The ends lost 0 bases at V and 2 bases at J; junction bases unmatched: 1. Germline V gives CDR1 SGHVS, CDR2 FNYEAQ. The CDR3 sequence is 16 residues long. The CDR3 nucleotides are TGTGCCAGCAGCTTAGCGGGACAGGGGGCAAACTATGGCTACACCTTC. Translated: CASSLAGQGANYGYTF.

The V and J genes are TRBV7-8 and TRBJ2-1, with D possibly being TRBD1 (7 bases). With 8 bases removed from V and 9 bases from J, the gap between germline ends came to 17 bases. The germline CDR1 and CDR2 sequences are SGHVS and FQNEAQ. The CDR3 length is 13 residues. The CDR3 is CASARTGGGEQFF. CDR3 coding DNA: TGTGCCAGCGCAAGGACAGGAGGGGGTGAGCAGTTCTTC.

V is TRBV30 and J is TRBJ1-4; 7 bases agree with TRBD1. The CDR3 has 16 residues. Germline lookup yields CDR1 GTSNPN and CDR2 SVGIG (reference sequence). Trimming removed 3 bases from V and 4 bases from J; junction bases left unmatched: 11. For the CDR3, the DNA is TGTGCCTGGAGCATTCCTCTGACAGGGAGTAATGAAAAACTGTTTTTT. This gives the protein CAWSIPLTGSNEKLFF.

The J gene is TRBJ2-1, the V gene TRBV6-5, with TRBD2 identical over 9 bases. The CDR3 totals 14 residues. Looked up from germline, CDR1 is MNHEY and CDR2 is SVGAGI. The ends lost 4 bases at V and 9 bases at J; junction bases unmatched: 7. CDR3 coding DNA: TGTGCCAGCAGTTCGGGACTAGCAGTTGGTGAGCAGTTCTTC. This translates into CASSSGLAVGEQFF.

In its sample, this clone was seen a few times. The chain carries TRBV10-2 and TRBJ1-1; the match to TRBD1 covers 7 bases. The germline V gene has CDR1 WSHSY and CDR2 SAAADI. This CDR3 contains 13 residues. J gave up 6 bases and V 5 bases, and 6 bases lay outside the gene matches. The CDR3 DNA reads TGCGCCAGCAGTATAGACAGGGAATCTGAAGCTTTCTTT. It encodes CASSIDRESEAFF.

This clone occurred a few times. The chain links TRBV6-5 to TRBJ2-7; 7 bases are a match to TRBD1. CDR1 is MNHEY, CDR2 SVGAGI, per germline. The CDR3 is made up of 13 amino acids. With 5 bases clipped from V and 2 bases from J, the junction kept 3 bases outside the gene matches. CDR3: CASSDRVAYEQYF. The CDR3 bases are TGTGCCAGCAGTGACAGGGTGGCCTACGAGCAGTACTTC.

This rearrangement joins TRBV5-6 to TRBJ1-2; 9 bases are shared with TRBD1. This CDR3 is 14 amino acids long. Germline V gene sequence: CDR1 SGHDT, CDR2 YYEEEE. V lost 4 bases to trimming and J lost 8 bases; unmatched junction nucleotides: 9. The CDR3 spells CASSHNRGLGGYTF. In DNA, the CDR3 is TGTGCCAGCAGCCATAACAGGGGGCTCGGCGGCTACACCTTC.

The V and J genes are TRBV5-1 and TRBJ2-1, with 8 bases lining up with TRBD2. Germline V gene data show CDR1 as SGHRS and CDR2 as YFSETQ. The CDR3 spans 15 residues. V was clipped by 4 bases and J by 1 base; unmatched bases: 4. In nucleotides, the CDR3 is TGCGCCAGCAGCCAAGGACTAGCTTCCTACAATGAGCAGTTCTTC. Amino acid sequence: CASSQGLASYNEQFF. The complete variable domain, with remaining parts taken from reference TRBV5-1 and TRBJ2-1, reads KAGVTQTPRYLIKTRGQQVTLSCSPISGHRSVSWYQQTPGQGLQFLFEYFSETQRNKGNFPGRFSGRQFSNSRSEMNVSTLELGDSALYLCASSQGLASYNEQFFGPGTRLTVL.